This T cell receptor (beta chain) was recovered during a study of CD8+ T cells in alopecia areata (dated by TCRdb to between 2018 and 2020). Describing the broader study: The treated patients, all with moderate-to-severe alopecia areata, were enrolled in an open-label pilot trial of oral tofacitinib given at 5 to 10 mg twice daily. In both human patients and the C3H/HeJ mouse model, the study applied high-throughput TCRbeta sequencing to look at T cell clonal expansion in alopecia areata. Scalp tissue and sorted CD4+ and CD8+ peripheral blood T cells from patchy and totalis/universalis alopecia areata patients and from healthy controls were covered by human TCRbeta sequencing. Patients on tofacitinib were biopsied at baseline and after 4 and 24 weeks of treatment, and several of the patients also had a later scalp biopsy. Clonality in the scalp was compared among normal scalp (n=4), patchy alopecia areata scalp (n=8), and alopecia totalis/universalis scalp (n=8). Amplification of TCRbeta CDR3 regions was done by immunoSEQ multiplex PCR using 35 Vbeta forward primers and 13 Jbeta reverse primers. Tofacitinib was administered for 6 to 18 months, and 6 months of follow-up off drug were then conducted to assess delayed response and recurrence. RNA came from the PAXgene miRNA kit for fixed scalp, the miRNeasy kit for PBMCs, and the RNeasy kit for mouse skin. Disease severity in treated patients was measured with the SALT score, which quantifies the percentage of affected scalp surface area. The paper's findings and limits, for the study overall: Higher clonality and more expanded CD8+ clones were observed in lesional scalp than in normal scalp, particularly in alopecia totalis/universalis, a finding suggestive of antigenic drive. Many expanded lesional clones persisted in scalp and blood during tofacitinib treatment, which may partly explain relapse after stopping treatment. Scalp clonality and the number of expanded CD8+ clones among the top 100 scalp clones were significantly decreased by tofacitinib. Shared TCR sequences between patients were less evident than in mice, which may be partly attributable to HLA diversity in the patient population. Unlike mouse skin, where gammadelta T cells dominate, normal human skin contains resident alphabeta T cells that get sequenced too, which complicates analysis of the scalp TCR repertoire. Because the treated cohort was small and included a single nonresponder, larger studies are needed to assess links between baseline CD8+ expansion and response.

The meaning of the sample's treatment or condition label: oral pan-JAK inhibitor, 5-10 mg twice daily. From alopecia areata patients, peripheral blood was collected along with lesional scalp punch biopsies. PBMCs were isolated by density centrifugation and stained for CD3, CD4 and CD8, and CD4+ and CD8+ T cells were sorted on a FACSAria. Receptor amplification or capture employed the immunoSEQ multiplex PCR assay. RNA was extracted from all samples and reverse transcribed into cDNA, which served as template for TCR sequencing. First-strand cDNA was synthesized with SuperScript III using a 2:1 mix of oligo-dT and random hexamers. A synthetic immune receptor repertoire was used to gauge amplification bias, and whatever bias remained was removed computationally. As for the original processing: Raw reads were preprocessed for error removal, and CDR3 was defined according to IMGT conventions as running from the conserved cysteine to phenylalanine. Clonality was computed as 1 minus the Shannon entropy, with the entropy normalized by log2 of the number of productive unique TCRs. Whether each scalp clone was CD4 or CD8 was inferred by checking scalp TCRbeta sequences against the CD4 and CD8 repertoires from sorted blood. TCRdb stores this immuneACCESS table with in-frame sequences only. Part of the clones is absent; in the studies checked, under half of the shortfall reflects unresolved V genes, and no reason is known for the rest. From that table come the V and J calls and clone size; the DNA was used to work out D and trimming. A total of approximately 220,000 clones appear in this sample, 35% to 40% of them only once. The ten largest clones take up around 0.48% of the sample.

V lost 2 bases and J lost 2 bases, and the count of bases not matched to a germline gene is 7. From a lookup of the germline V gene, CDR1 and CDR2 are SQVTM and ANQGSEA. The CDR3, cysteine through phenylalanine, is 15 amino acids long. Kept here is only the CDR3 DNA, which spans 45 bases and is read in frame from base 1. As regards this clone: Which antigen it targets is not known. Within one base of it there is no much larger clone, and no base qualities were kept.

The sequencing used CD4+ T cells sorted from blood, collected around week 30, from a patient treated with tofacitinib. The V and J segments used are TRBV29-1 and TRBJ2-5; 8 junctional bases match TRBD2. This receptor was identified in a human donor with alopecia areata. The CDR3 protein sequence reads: CSVELGGRRQETQYF. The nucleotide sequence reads TGCAGCGTTGAATTAGGCGGGAGGCGACAAGAGACCCAGTACTTC.